This T cell receptor beta chain was sequenced in a study of blood T cell repertoires in COVID-19 (dated by TCRdb to the early 2020s). Some background on the complete study: Collaborator samples came from the United States, Italy and Spain and covered acute and convalescent phases of COVID-19. The samples were drawn from two sources: the first 160 participants of the ongoing ImmuneRACE study, and 1,254 subjects contributed by 6 global collaborators. HLA class I and class II types, where available, came from metadata supplied by the sample provider rather than from assay-based typing. The repertoires were released in a freely available public database intended as a resource for research on the immune response to SARS-CoV-2. Deeply sampled blood TCRbeta repertoires from subjects exposed to, actively infected with, or recovered from COVID-19 were included in the dataset. Sample metadata almost always included a de-identified subject ID, COVID-19 status, age in years and sex. The prospective study material was composed of cDNA or gDNA derived from T cells, B-cell-depleted T cells, or PBMCs.

Worth noting for this clone: The clone's antigen remains unknown. No base-level quality is on record; no much larger clone is a single base apart.

TCRbeta CDR3 regions were amplified from genomic DNA using the immunoSEQ Assay, a bias-controlled multiplex PCR. The published analysis was carried out like this. Nucleated cell counts per sample were estimated from amplification of reference gene primers within the assay. To quantify the absolute abundance of each unique TCRbeta CDR3 rearrangement, sequence reads were collapsed and filtered. For each sample, productive Simpson clonality was calculated as the square root of Simpson's diversity index over productive rearrangements. TCRdb retrieved this table from immuneACCESS and kept in-frame rearrangements only. Not all clones are present; in checked studies, unresolved V genes account for under half, and no reason is known for the remainder. The V and J calls and clone size come from that table; D and trimming were worked out from the DNA. This sample has 300,000 to 400,000 clones in its table, and around 89% of those were observed once. In total, the top ten clones hold more than 1% of the sample.

Participants in the prospective study were enrolled through a virtual design, were aged roughly 18 to 90 years, and lived in roughly 25 United States geographic areas. In the prospective study, participants were assigned to cohorts based on the clinical history participants reported in a screening survey and a study questionnaire. ImmuneRACE Cohort 3 recovered participants were defined by two consecutive negative NP/OP PCR tests, healthcare professional clearance, or symptom resolution. Each participant in the prospective study had whole blood, serum and a nasopharyngeal or oropharyngeal swab collected by mobile phlebotomists. Prospective study participants could optionally give additional blood draws and questionnaires over an approximately 2-month period. Before DNA extraction, blood samples from the prospective study were shipped at room temperature or frozen. What the research found in general, with its limitations: The amount of clinical and demographic metadata varied by source and participant and was provided uncurated.

The germline V gene yields MNHNS for CDR1 and SASEGT for CDR2. V loses 3 bases, J loses 1 base, and the germline ends lie 6 bases apart. Including the terminal cysteine and phenylalanine, the CDR3 comprises 13 residues. Just the 39-base CDR3 DNA is kept, in frame starting at base 1. The specimen sequenced was PBMCs or T cells enriched from blood (not recorded which). The chain joins TRBV6-1 to TRBJ1-2, with the D gene uncertain. The source of this sequence is a woman aged 18-35 years who had recovered from COVID-19. The CDR3 protein: CASSEGFNYGYTF. The DNA reads TGTGCCAGCAGTGAGGGCTTTAACTATGGCTACACCTTC.